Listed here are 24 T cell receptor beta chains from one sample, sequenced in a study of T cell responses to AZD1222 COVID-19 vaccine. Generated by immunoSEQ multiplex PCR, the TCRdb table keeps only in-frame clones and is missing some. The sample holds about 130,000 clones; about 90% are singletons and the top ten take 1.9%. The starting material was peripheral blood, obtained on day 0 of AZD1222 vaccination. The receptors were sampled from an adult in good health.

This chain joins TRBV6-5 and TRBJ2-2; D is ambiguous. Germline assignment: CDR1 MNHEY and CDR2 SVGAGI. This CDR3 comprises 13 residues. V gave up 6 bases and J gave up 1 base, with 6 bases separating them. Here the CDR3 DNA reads TGTGCCAGCAGACCAGGGAACACCGGGGAGCTGTTTTTT. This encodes CASRPGNTGELFF.

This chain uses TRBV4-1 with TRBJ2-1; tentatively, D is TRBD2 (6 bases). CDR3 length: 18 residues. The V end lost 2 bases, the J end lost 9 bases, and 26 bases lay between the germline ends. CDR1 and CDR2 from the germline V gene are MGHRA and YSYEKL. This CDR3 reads CASSQFSSVGRGMTEQFF. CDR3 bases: TGCGCCAGCAGCCAATTTTCATCTGTGGGACGGGGGATGACTGAGCAGTTCTTC.

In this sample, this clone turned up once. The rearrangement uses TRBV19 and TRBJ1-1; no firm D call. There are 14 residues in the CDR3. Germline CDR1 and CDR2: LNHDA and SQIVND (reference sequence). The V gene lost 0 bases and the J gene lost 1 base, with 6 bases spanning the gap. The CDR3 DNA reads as TGTGCCAGTAGTATAGAACCCTGGAACACTGAAGCTTTCTTT. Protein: CASSIEPWNTEAFF.

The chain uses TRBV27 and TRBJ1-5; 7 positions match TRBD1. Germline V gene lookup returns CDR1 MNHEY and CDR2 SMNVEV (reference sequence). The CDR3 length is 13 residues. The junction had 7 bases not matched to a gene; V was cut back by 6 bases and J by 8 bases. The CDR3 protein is CASRRTGFEPQHF. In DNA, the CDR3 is TGTGCCAGCAGGCGGACAGGCTTTGAGCCCCAGCATTTT.

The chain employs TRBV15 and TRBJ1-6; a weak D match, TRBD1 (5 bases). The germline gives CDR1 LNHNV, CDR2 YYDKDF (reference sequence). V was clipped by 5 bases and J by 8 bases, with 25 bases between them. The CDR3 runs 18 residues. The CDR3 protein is CATSWGTGNGDQYSPLHF. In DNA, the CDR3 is TGTGCCACCAGCTGGGGGACGGGTAATGGGGATCAGTATTCACCCCTCCACTTT.

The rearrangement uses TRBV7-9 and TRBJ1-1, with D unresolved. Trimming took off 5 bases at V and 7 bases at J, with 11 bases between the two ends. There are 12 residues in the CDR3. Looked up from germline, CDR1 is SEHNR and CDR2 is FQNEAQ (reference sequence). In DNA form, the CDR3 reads TGTGCCAGCAGCCCAATCGACGGTGAAGCTTTCTTT. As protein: CASSPIDGEAFF.

CDR3 in amino acids: CASSHRRRTEAFF. CDR3 bases: TGTGCCAGCAGCCACAGGAGGCGGACTGAAGCTTTCTTT. J is TRBJ1-1 and V is TRBV5-6, with D possibly matching TRBD1 (5 bases). Germline V lookup: CDR1 SGHDT, CDR2 YYEEEE. The CDR3 contains 13 residues. The V end was cut by 4 bases, the J end by 5 bases, with 12 bases between. The variable domain in full, completed from reference TRBV5-6 and TRBJ1-1, reads DAGVTQSPTHLIKTRGQQVTLRCSPKSGHDTVSWYQQALGQGPQFIFQYYEEEERQRGNFPDRFSGHQFPNYSSELNVNALLLGDSALYLCASSHRRRTEAFFGQGTRLTVV.

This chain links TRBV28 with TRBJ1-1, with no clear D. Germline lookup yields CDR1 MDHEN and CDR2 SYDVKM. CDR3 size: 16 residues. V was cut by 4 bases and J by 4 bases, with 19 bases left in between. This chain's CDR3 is CASSSLRIWAVTEAFF. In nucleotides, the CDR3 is TGTGCCAGCAGTTCGCTGCGAATATGGGCCGTCACTGAAGCTTTCTTT.

CDR3 DNA: TGTGCCAGCAGTTTTGCAGTTTCCTTAGAAGCTTTCTTT. Amino acid sequence: CASSFAVSLEAFF. This chain uses TRBV27 with TRBJ1-1; no clear D gene. The CDR3 is 13 residues long. Germline assignment: CDR1 MNHEY and CDR2 SMNVEV (reference sequence). Trimming left V 3 bases short and J 8 bases short, with 13 bases between.

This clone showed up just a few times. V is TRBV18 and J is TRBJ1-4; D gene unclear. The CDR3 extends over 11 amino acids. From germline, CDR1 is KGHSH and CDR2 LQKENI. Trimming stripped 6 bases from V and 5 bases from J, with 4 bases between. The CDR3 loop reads CASSANEKLFF. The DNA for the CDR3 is TGTGCCAGCTCCGCGAATGAAAAACTGTTTTTT. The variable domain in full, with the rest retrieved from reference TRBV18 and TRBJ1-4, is NAGVMQNPRHLVRRRGQEARLRCSPMKGHSHVYWYRQLPEEGLKFMVYLQKENIIDESGMPKERFSAEFPKEGPSILRIQQVVRGDSAAYFCASSANEKLFFGSGTQLSVL.

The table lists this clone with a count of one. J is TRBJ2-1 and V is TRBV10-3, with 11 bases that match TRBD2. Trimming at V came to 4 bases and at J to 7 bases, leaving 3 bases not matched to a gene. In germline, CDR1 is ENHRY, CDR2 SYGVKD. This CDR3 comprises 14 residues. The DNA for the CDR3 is TGTGCCATCAGTGCGACTAGCGGGACTAATGAGCAGTTCTTC. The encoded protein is CAISATSGTNEQFF.

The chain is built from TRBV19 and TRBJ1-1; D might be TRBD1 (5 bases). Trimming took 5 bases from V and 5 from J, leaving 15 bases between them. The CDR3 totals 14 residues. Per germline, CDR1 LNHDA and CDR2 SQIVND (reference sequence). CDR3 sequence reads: CASSSISGRTEAFF. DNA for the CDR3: TGTGCCAGTAGTTCAATCTCAGGGCGTACTGAAGCTTTCTTT.

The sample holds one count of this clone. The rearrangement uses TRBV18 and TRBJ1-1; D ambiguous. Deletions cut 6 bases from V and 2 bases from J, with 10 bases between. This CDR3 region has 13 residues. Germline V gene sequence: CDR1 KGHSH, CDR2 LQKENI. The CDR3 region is CASSRQANTEAFF. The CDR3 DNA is TGTGCCAGCTCCAGGCAGGCTAACACTGAAGCTTTCTTT.

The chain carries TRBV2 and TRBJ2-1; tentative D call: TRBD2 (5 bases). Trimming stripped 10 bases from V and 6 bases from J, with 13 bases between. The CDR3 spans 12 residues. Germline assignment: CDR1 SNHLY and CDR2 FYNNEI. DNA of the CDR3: TGTGCCACTAATCTACTAGGCAATGAGCAGTTCTTC. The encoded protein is CATNLLGNEQFF.

The CDR3: CASSERGANHEAFF. CDR3 coding DNA: TGTGCCAGCAGTGAACGGGGGGCAAACCACGAGGCTTTCTTT. The chain links TRBV6-1 to TRBJ1-1; TRBD1 might be the D (6 bases). Germline CDR1 and CDR2: MNHNS and SASEGT. This CDR3 has 14 residues. Trimming cost V 2 bases and J 11 bases, with 18 bases left between them.

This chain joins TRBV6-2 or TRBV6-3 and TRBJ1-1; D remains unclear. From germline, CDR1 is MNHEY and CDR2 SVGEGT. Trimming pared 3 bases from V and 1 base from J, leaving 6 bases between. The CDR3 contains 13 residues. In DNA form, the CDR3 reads TGTGCCAGCAGTTATCAGAGGAACACTGAAGCTTTCTTT. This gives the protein CASSYQRNTEAFF.

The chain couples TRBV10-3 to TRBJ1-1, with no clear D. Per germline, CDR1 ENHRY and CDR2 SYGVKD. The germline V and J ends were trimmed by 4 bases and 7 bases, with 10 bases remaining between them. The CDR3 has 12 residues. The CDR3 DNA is TGTGCCATCAGTGTGCTAAATGGTGAAGCTTTCTTT. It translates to CAISVLNGEAFF.

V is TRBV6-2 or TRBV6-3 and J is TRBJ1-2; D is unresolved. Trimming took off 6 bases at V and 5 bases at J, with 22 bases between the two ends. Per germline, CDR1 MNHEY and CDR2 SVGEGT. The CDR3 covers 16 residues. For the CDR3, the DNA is TGTGCCAGCAGGCCTTTGGATGGGATTTCTTGGTATGGCTACACCTTC. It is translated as CASRPLDGISWYGYTF.

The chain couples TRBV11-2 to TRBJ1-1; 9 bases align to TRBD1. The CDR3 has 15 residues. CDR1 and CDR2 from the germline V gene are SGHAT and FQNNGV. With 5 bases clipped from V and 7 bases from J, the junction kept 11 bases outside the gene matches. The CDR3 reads CASSAVRDRVIEAFF. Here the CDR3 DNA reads TGTGCCAGCAGCGCCGTAAGGGACAGGGTCATTGAAGCTTTCTTT.

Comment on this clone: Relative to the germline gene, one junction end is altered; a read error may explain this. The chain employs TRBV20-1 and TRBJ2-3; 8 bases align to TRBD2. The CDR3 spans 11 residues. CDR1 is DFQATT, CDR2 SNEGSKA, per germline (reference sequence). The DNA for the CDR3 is TGCAGTGCTAAAGCCGGGACTAGAAGTGGTTTT. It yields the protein CSAKAGTRSGF.

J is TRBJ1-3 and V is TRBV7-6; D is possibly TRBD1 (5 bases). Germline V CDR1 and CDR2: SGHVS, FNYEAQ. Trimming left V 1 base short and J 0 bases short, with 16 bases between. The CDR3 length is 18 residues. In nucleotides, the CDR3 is TGTGCCAGCAGCTTAGGTTTTGCGGGGGAAAGCTCTGGAAACACCATATATTTT. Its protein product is CASSLGFAGESSGNTIYF. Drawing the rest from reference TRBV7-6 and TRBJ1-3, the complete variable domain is GAGVSQSPRYKVTKRGQDVALRCDPISGHVSLYWYRQALGQGPEFLTYFNYEAQQDKSGLPNDRFSAERPEGSISTLTIQRTEQRDSAMYRCASSLGFAGESSGNTIYFGEGSWLTVV.

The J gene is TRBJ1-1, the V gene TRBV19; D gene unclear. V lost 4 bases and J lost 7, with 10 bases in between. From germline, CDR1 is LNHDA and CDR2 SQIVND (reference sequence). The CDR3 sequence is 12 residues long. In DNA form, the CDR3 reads TGTGCCAGTAGTACGTGGACCGATGAAGCTTTCTTT. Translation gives CASSTWTDEAFF.

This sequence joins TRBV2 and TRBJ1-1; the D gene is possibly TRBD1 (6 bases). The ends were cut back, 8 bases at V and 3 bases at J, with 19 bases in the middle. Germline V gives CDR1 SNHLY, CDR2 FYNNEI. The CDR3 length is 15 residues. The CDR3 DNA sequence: TGTGCCAGCGGAAAGGACAGTCGAAGAGACACTGAAGCTTTCTTT. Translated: CASGKDSRRDTEAFF. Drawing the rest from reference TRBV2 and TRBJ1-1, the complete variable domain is EPEVTQTPSHQVTQMGQEVILRCVPISNHLYFYWYRQILGQKVEFLVSFYNNEISEKSEIFDDQFSVERPDGSNFTLKIRSTKLEDSAMYFCASGKDSRRDTEAFFGQGTRLTVV.

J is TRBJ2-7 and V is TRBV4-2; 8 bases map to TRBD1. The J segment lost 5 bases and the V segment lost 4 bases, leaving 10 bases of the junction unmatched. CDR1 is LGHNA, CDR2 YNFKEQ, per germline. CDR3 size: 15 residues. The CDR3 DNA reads TGTGCCAGCAGCCCTCTAGGACAGGGAACTGACGAGCAGTACTTC. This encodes CASSPLGQGTDEQYF.